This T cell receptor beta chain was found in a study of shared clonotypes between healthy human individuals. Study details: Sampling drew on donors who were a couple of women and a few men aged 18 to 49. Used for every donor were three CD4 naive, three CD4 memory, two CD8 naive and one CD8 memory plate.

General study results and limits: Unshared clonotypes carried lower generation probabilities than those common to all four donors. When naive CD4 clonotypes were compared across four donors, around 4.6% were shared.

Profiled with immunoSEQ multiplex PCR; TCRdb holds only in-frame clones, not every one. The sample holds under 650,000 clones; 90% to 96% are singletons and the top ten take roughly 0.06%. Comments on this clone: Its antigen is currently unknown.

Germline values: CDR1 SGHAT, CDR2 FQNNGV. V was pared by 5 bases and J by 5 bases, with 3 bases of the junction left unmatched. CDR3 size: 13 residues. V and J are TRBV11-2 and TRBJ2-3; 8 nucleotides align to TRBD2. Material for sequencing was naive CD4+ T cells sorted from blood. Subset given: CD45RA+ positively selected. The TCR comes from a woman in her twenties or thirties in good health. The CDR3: CASSPGGGDTQYF. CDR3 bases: TGTGCCAGCAGCCCGGGGGGGGGAGATACGCAGTATTTT. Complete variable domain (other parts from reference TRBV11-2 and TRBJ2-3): EAGVAQSPRYKIIEKRQSVAFWCNPISGHATLYWYQQILGQGPKLLIQFQNNGVVDDSQLPKDRFSAERLKGVDSTLKIQPAKLEDSAVYLCASSPGGGDTQYFGPGTRLTVL.